Listed below are T cell receptor beta chains from one sample, sequenced in a study of T cell responses to AZD1222 COVID-19 vaccine. Some clones are missing from TCRdb's copy, which holds only in-frame ones; the method was immunoSEQ multiplex PCR. This table holds 70,000 to 95,000 clones, over 80% found once. The sequencing used peripheral blood, collected 28 days after the second AZD1222 dose. The source of these receptors is an adult who received the AZD1222 COVID-19 vaccine. The CDR3 runs from the conserved cysteine through the conserved F or W. D genes are given only for firm matches. Clone sizes are given selectively: once, few, many, or a class where the clone is expanded.

TRBV7-9	TRBD1	once	TRBJ1-2	CASSPGQGLYGYTF	TGTGCCAGCAGCCCCGGACAGGGCCTCTATGGCTACACCTTC
TRBV7-2	NA	NA	TRBJ1-1	CASSQQWGDTEAFF	TGTGCCAGCAGTCAACAGTGGGGGGACACTGAAGCTTTCTTT
TRBV27	TRBD1	few	TRBJ1-1	CASRSRAGTGGLLAEAFF	TGTGCCAGCAGGTCTAGGGCCGGGACAGGGGGGTTGTTAGCTGAAGCTTTCTTT
TRBV28	NA	NA	TRBJ1-3	CASSLRSLSGNTIYF	TGTGCCAGCAGCCTTCGGTCCCTCTCTGGAAACACCATATATTTT
TRBV5-4	NA	NA	TRBJ1-4	CASRAGLFGNEKLFF	TGTGCCAGCAGGGCGGGACTTTTTGGTAATGAAAAACTGTTTTTT
TRBV18	NA	NA	TRBJ2-1	CASSELQGTRNEQFF	TGTGCCAGCTCAGAGCTACAGGGTACTCGGAATGAGCAGTTCTTC
TRBV28	TRBD2	NA	TRBJ2-1	CASSPSSGSSYNEQFF	TGTGCCAGCAGCCCTTCGAGCGGGAGCTCCTACAATGAGCAGTTCTTC
TRBV9	NA	NA	TRBJ1-2	CASSGQTWLYGYTF	TGTGCCAGCAGCGGGCAGACATGGCTCTATGGCTACACCTTC
TRBV6-2/TRBV6-3	TRBD1	NA	TRBJ1-2	CASSLPGTGTRGYTF	TGTGCCAGCAGCCTCCCCGGGACAGGGACGCGCGGCTACACCTTC
TRBV19	TRBD2	NA	TRBJ2-7	CASSIVGLAETYEQYF	TGTGCCAGTAGTATAGTGGGACTAGCGGAGACCTACGAGCAGTACTTC
TRBV7-8	NA	NA	TRBJ1-5	CASNTQGNQPQHF	TGTGCCAGCAACACTCAGGGCAATCAGCCCCAGCATTTT
TRBV19	TRBD1	NA	TRBJ1-6	CASRGTVLNSPLHF	TGTGCCAGTAGAGGGACAGTCCTGAATTCACCCCTCCACTTT
TRBV28	TRBD1	NA	TRBJ2-7	CATHPHRGRNEQYF	TGTGCCACCCACCCCCACAGGGGGCGAAATGAGCAGTACTTC
TRBV3-1/TRBV3-2	TRBD1	NA	TRBJ1-6	CASSQPGQGPNSPLHF	TGTGCCAGCAGCCAACCTGGACAGGGCCCCAATTCACCCCTCCACTTT
TRBV28	NA	few	TRBJ2-3	CASRNSAWTDTQYF	TGTGCCAGCAGGAACTCGGCCTGGACAGATACGCAGTATTTT
TRBV28	TRBD2	NA	TRBJ2-4	CASSRMMGRANIQYF	TGTGCCAGCAGCCGTATGATGGGGAGGGCAAACATTCAGTACTTC
TRBV18	NA	NA	TRBJ2-7	CASSPAEYEQYF	TGTGCCAGCTCACCCGCCGAGTACGAGCAGTACTTC
TRBV28	TRBD1	few	TRBJ1-1	CASSTPTGGTEAFF	TGTGCCAGCAGTACCCCAACAGGGGGCACTGAAGCTTTCTTT
TRBV28	NA	NA	TRBJ2-1	CASSLLAGNEQFF	TGTGCCAGCAGTTTGCTAGCTGGTAATGAGCAGTTCTTC
TRBV10-2	NA	once	TRBJ1-6	CASSEGRGTDNSPLHF	TGCGCCAGCAGTGAGGGGAGGGGAACGGATAATTCACCCCTCCACTTT
TRBV24-1	NA	NA	TRBJ2-1	CATSDGHNEQFF	TGTGCCACCAGTGATGGACACAATGAGCAGTTCTTC
TRBV7-3	TRBD1	NA	TRBJ2-1	CASSSSPGGEQFF	TGTGCCAGCAGCAGCTCTCCAGGGGGTGAGCAGTTCTTC
TRBV3-1/TRBV3-2	TRBD2	NA	TRBJ2-3	CASNRGVAGPGDTQYF	TGTGCCAGCAACCGGGGGGTAGCGGGGCCTGGGGATACGCAGTATTTT
TRBV5-4	TRBD1	NA	TRBJ1-4	CASSSGQDPEKLFF	TGTGCCAGCAGCTCGGGACAGGATCCCGAAAAACTGTTTTTT
TRBV2	TRBD1	NA	TRBJ1-2	CASSVRDRSYGYTF	TGTGCCAGCAGTGTGAGGGACAGAAGCTATGGCTACACCTTC
TRBV7-9	NA	NA	TRBJ2-1	CASSLDYWGLNEQFF	TGTGCCAGCAGCTTAGATTATTGGGGTTTGAATGAGCAGTTCTTC
TRBV5-1	TRBD1	NA	TRBJ2-2	CASSRQGDDTGELFF	TGCGCCAGCAGCAGACAGGGGGATGACACCGGGGAGCTGTTTTTT
TRBV6-5	TRBD1	NA	TRBJ2-7	CASSLVGGFYEQYF	TGTGCCAGCAGCCTCGTAGGGGGCTTCTACGAGCAGTACTTC
TRBV6-1	NA	NA	TRBJ1-5	CASSEWTGVQPQHF	TGTGCCAGCAGTGAATGGACGGGGGTTCAGCCCCAGCATTTT
TRBV5-4	TRBD1	NA	TRBJ1-2	CASSLRQGAFGYGYTF	TGTGCCAGCAGCTTGAGACAGGGGGCATTTGGGTATGGCTACACCTTC
TRBV6-5	TRBD1	NA	TRBJ2-2	CASSTGQGGTGELFF	TGTGCCAGCAGTACGGGACAGGGAGGGACCGGGGAGCTGTTTTTT
TRBV30	NA	NA	TRBJ1-6	CAWSVYEILGSPLHF	TGTGCCTGGAGTGTATACGAAATATTAGGTTCACCCCTCCACTTT
TRBV27	NA	NA	TRBJ2-3	CASSLVGPDTQYF	TGTGCCAGCAGTTTAGTTGGGCCGGATACGCAGTATTTT
TRBV6-5	NA	NA	TRBJ1-2	CASSYSGGPTLGYTF	TGTGCCAGCAGTTACTCCGGGGGACCCACTCTGGGCTACACCTTC
TRBV5-6	TRBD1	NA	TRBJ1-2	CASSLVAGGSPNYGYTF	TGTGCCAGCAGCTTGGTGGCAGGGGGGTCCCCTAACTATGGCTACACCTTC
TRBV18	NA	NA	TRBJ1-2	CASQEGYTNYGYTF	TGTGCCAGCCAGGAGGGGTATACTAACTATGGCTACACCTTC
TRBV9	NA	NA	TRBJ1-1	CASSPQTGMNTEAFF	TGTGCCAGCAGCCCCCAAACAGGAATGAACACTGAAGCTTTCTTT
TRBV5-4	TRBD1	NA	TRBJ2-1	CASSSGQDPYNEQFF	TGTGCCAGCAGCTCAGGACAGGATCCCTACAATGAGCAGTTCTTC
TRBV27	NA	NA	TRBJ1-1	CASSPKQGNRAEAFF	TGTGCCAGCAGTCCTAAGCAGGGGAATCGTGCTGAAGCTTTCTTT
TRBV6-6	TRBD1	NA	TRBJ1-2	CASRASAGTGIYGYTF	TGTGCCAGCAGAGCCTCTGCCGGGACAGGGATTTATGGCTACACCTTC
TRBV5-1	TRBD1	NA	TRBJ1-1	CASSSTGDEGTEAFF	TGCGCCAGCAGCTCTACAGGGGACGAGGGCACTGAAGCTTTCTTT
TRBV6-5	NA	NA	TRBJ1-2	CASSTRENTF	TGTGCCAGCAGTACCCGGGAGAACACCTTC
TRBV5-1	TRBD1	once	TRBJ1-1	CASSFGGQGSGTEAFF	TGCGCCAGCAGCTTCGGAGGACAGGGTTCGGGGACTGAAGCTTTCTTT
TRBV28	TRBD2	NA	TRBJ2-7	CASNLAGHSYEQYF	TGTGCCAGCAACCTAGCGGGGCACTCCTACGAGCAGTACTTC
TRBV9	NA	few	TRBJ2-6	CASSPEVGANVLTF	TGTGCCAGCAGCCCCGAAGTAGGGGCCAACGTCCTGACTTTC
TRBV19	NA	NA	TRBJ1-1	CASSIFGGKAFF	TGTGCCAGTAGTATATTCGGGGGCAAGGCTTTCTTT
TRBV24-1	TRBD2	NA	TRBJ2-1	CATSDASGGGLSYNEQFF	TGTGCCACCAGTGACGCTAGCGGGGGGGGCCTATCCTACAATGAGCAGTTCTTC
TRBV3-1/TRBV3-2	TRBD1	NA	TRBJ2-7	CASRGTGGAGEQYF	TGTGCCAGCAGAGGTACAGGGGGCGCGGGGGAGCAGTACTTC
TRBV2	TRBD1	NA	TRBJ2-2	CASTRGQLYTGELFF	TGTGCCAGCACCCGGGGACAGCTATACACCGGGGAGCTGTTTTTT
TRBV13	TRBD1	NA	TRBJ1-4	CASSLKDRPGEKLFF	TGTGCCAGCAGCCTCAAGGACAGGCCGGGGGAAAAACTGTTTTTT
TRBV27	NA	NA	TRBJ1-1	CASSLLLGSEAFF	TGTGCCAGCAGTTTATTGTTGGGATCTGAAGCTTTCTTT
TRBV5-3	NA	NA	TRBJ2-7	CARSPGAVAYEQYF	TGTGCCAGAAGCCCCGGGGCTGTCGCCTACGAGCAGTACTTC
TRBV10-1	TRBD1	NA	TRBJ2-1	CASSESIGQGFDEQFF	TGCGCCAGCAGTGAGTCGATTGGACAGGGGTTTGATGAGCAGTTCTTC
TRBV30	NA	NA	TRBJ2-7	CAGTPGTNTYEQYF	TGTGCCGGTACTCCCGGGACAAACACCTACGAGCAGTACTTC
TRBV28	NA	NA	TRBJ1-6	CASRYTSGAGYNSPLHF	TGTGCCAGCAGATATACCTCCGGGGCCGGATATAATTCACCCCTCCACTTT